This entry features one T cell receptor (beta chain) sequence. This sample stems from a study of blood T cell repertoires in COVID-19. Between the trimmed V and J ends, which lost 5 bases and 3 bases, there was a span of 14 bases. Germline V gene sequence: CDR1 LNHDA, CDR2 SQIVND (reference sequence). This CDR3 comprises 16 residues. Original analysis: By means of reference gene primer amplification, nucleated cell counts were estimated. The data were produced by immunoSEQ multiplex PCR, yet TCRdb's version contains in-frame clones alone and is incomplete. The D gene and trimming were derived from the DNA, and the V and J assignments and clone size from that table. The sample yields 110,000 to 150,000 clones, more than 60% seen once.

Specimen: peripheral blood. V usage is TRBV19 and J usage is TRBJ1-6; a possible D gene is TRBD1 (5 bases). This TCR came from a man older than 75 with acute or convalescent COVID-19. The CDR3: CASSPRTLYYNSPLHF. For the CDR3, the DNA is TGTGCCAGTAGTCCAAGGACACTCTACTATAATTCACCCCTCCACTTT.